The subject of this entry is one T cell receptor beta chain. The data are from a study of blood T cell repertoires in COVID-19. Study in general: Sources were T cells, B-cell-depleted T cells, or PBMCs; the material itself was cDNA or gDNA.

Patients at the Seattle site were enrolled during active infection and followed longitudinally. Per the original methods: Reference gene primer amplification gave estimated nucleated cell counts. TCRdb keeps only in-frame clones here, not all; method: immunoSEQ multiplex PCR. V and J calls and clone size follow that table, whereas D and trimming were derived from the DNA. The data contain 200,000 to 300,000 clones, around 86% of them seen just once; the ten biggest clones take up around 5%. This clonotype originated in a woman in her sixties with COVID-19, enrolled during active disease. Sequences were obtained from peripheral blood.

The CDR3 is CASSLDGTGDGYTF. The CDR3 DNA reads as TGTGCCAGCAGCTTAGACGGGACAGGGGATGGCTACACCTTC. This chain uses TRBV7-9 with TRBJ1-2, with 10 bases fitting TRBD1. The CDR3 spans 14 residues. The V gene end was trimmed by 1 base and the J gene end by 6 bases; junction bases not matched to a gene: 2. The germline gives CDR1 SEHNR, CDR2 FQNEAQ (reference sequence).